These 28 T cell receptor beta chains were sequenced from one sample in a study of cytomegalovirus exposure and HLA in healthy donors. The PCR employed 60 Vbeta primers together with 13 Jbeta primers. TCRdb keeps only in-frame clones here, not all; method: immunoSEQ multiplex PCR. The profile shows 130,000 to 150,000 clones, around 75% of them singletons. Sequences were obtained from PBMCs. Receptor source: a woman aged 25 to 39 in good health and CMV-seronegative.

The chain employs TRBV7-8 and TRBJ2-3, with 11 positions matching TRBD2. Losses at the gene ends were 4 bases for V and 6 bases for J; bases not matched to a gene: 6. CDR3 length: 15 amino acids. CDR1 and CDR2 from the germline V gene are SGHVS and FQNEAQ. CDR3 DNA: TGTGCCAGCAGCTCGAAGACTAGCGGGATGGATACGCAGTATTTT. Its protein product is CASSSKTSGMDTQYF. Full variable domain (remainder filled in from reference TRBV7-8 and TRBJ2-3): GAGVSQSPRYKVAKRGQDVALRCDPISGHVSLFWYQQALGQGPEFLTYFQNEAQLDKSGLPSDRFFAERPEGSVSTLKIQRTQQEDSAVYLCASSSKTSGMDTQYFGPGTRLTVL.

The chain recombines TRBV5-4 with TRBJ1-1, with a weak D call TRBD1 (5 bases). V was cut by 1 base and J by 2 bases, with 12 bases left in between. CDR3 length: 15 residues. Germline CDR1 is SGHNT and CDR2 is YYREEE (reference sequence). The CDR3 reads CASSLSRVGNTEAFF. DNA of the CDR3: TGTGCCAGCAGCTTGTCCAGGGTAGGTAACACTGAAGCTTTCTTT.

The genes are TRBV14 and TRBJ1-1; TRBD1 agrees at 7 bases. The CDR3 is made up of 14 amino acids. J was trimmed by 4 bases and V by 5 bases; bases with no gene match: 7. The germline V gene has CDR1 SGHDN and CDR2 FVKESK. Here the CDR3 DNA reads TGTGCCAGCAGCAAAAACGCAGGGGGCACTGAAGCTTTCTTT. Amino acid sequence: CASSKNAGGTEAFF.

This clone has just a few counts. The same CDR3 also results from other DNA sequences found in this sample. The J gene is TRBJ2-1, the V gene TRBV10-3; maybe TRBD2 (6 bases). The CDR3 loop spans 14 amino acids. Germline assignment: CDR1 ENHRY and CDR2 SYGVKD. The V end was cut by 6 bases, the J end by 2 bases, with 11 bases between. The CDR3 reads CAISRDSTYNEQFF. The CDR3 DNA follows: TGTGCCATCAGCCGGGACTCAACCTACAATGAGCAGTTCTTC.

This clone was seen a few times. The rearrangement joins TRBV27 to TRBJ2-7; 11 bases map to TRBD1. The CDR3 is 15 residues long. Germline CDR1 and CDR2: MNHEY and SMNVEV (reference sequence). With V trimmed by 2 bases and J by 4 bases, 4 bases remained unmatched. The CDR3 DNA is TGTGCCAGCAGTTTAATCGGACAGGGGGCGTACGAGCAGTACTTC. It codes for CASSLIGQGAYEQYF.

This clone was recorded many times. The chain recombines TRBV4-1 with TRBJ1-2; D ambiguous. The CDR3 is 12 amino acids. CDR1 is MGHRA, CDR2 YSYEKL, per germline. Trimming took off 0 bases at V and 10 bases at J, with 9 bases between the two ends. The CDR3: CASSQEIGNYTF. Written as DNA, the CDR3 is TGCGCCAGCAGCCAAGAAATCGGGAACTACACCTTC.

This clone has just one count. The rearrangement joins TRBV25-1 to TRBJ2-7; unclear D gene. Trimming pared 1 base from V and 7 bases from J, leaving 14 bases between. The CDR3 is 14 residues long. Germline CDR1 MGHDK, CDR2 SYGVNS. As DNA, the CDR3 is TGTGCCAGCAGTGAATTTCACCTCCAGTTAGAGCAGTACTTC. Its translation is CASSEFHLQLEQYF.

The chain couples TRBV7-9 to TRBJ2-2; 8 bases are shared with TRBD2. V shed 3 bases, J shed 3 bases, and the junction held 6 bases outside the gene matches. This CDR3 comprises 16 residues. CDR1 is SEHNR and CDR2 is FQNEAQ in the germline V gene (reference sequence). CDR3 protein: CASSFGREEHTGELFF. The CDR3 nucleotides are TGTGCCAGCAGCTTCGGGAGGGAGGAACACACCGGGGAGCTGTTTTTT.

The chain combines TRBV19 with TRBJ1-6, with a possible D match to TRBD1 (5 bases). There are 14 residues in the CDR3. Trimming removed 5 bases from V and 5 bases from J, with 10 bases in between. Looked up from germline, CDR1 is LNHDA and CDR2 is SQIVND (reference sequence). CDR3 amino acids: CASSRGSDNSPLHF. CDR3 in DNA: TGTGCCAGTAGTCGGGGGAGTGATAATTCACCCCTCCACTTT.

CDR3 sequence: CASGTVHTGELFF. In nucleotides, the CDR3 is TGTGCCAGCGGGACAGTACACACCGGGGAGCTGTTTTTT. J is TRBJ2-2 and V is TRBV10-3; TRBD1 might be the D (7 bases). Germline CDR1 and CDR2: ENHRY and SYGVKD. CDR3 length: 13 residues. Trimming shortened V by 10 bases and J by 3 bases, and 12 bases separated the two germline ends.

This chain joins TRBV9 and TRBJ2-7; TRBD1 aligns across 7 bases. CDR1 and CDR2 (germline): SGDLS, YYNGEE. The CDR3 spans 14 residues. Trimming cost V 3 bases and J 2 bases; bases outside gene matches: 5. The CDR3 sequence is CASSARDRPYEQYF. The CDR3 coding sequence is TGTGCCAGCAGCGCCCGGGACAGACCCTACGAGCAGTACTTC. Full variable domain (outside the CDR3, taken from reference TRBV9 and TRBJ2-7): DSGVTQTPKHLITATGQRVTLRCSPRSGDLSVYWYQQSLDQGLQFLIQYYNGEERAKGNILERFSAQQFPDLHSELNLSSLELGDSALYFCASSARDRPYEQYFGPGTRLTVT.

This chain joins TRBV7-8 and TRBJ1-1; 9 nucleotides align to TRBD1. CDR1 is SGHVS, CDR2 FQNEAQ, per germline. V shed 4 bases, J shed 1 base, and the junction held 4 bases outside the gene matches. This CDR3 contains 15 residues. The CDR3 DNA follows: TGTGCCAGCAGCTCCCCACAGGGGGCGAACACTGAAGCTTTCTTT. Translated, it gives CASSSPQGANTEAFF.

The table lists this clone with a few counts. The chain carries TRBV5-6 and TRBJ2-7; TRBD1 matches 7 bases. The ends lost 2 bases at V and 2 bases at J; junction bases unmatched: 4. The V gene's germline CDR1 is SGHDT and CDR2 YYEEEE. This CDR3 comprises 14 residues. CDR3 in DNA: TGTGCCAGCAGCTTCTTCACAGGGGCCTACGAGCAGTACTTC. It encodes CASSFFTGAYEQYF.

The chain joins TRBV6-5 to TRBJ2-1; 13 nucleotides agree with TRBD2. Germline V gives CDR1 MNHEY, CDR2 SVGAGI. The length of the CDR3 is 15 residues. The trim removed 2 bases at V and 8 bases at J, leaving 3 bases unmatched. DNA of the CDR3: TGTGCCAGCAGTTACGGACTAGCGGGGGTGGATGAGCAGTTCTTC. Its translation: CASSYGLAGVDEQFF.

This clone was seen only a few times. This CDR3 is CASSPFNEQFF. CDR3 coding DNA: TGTGCCAGCAGTCCCTTCAATGAGCAGTTCTTC. The chain links TRBV6-1 to TRBJ2-1; D is uncertain. Trimming shortened V by 5 bases and J by 6 bases, and 5 bases separated the two germline ends. Germline assignment: CDR1 MNHNS and CDR2 SASEGT. The CDR3 is made up of 11 amino acids.

The chain is built from TRBV6-1 and TRBJ2-7; 9 nucleotides align to TRBD2. There are 14 residues in the CDR3. The germline V gene encodes CDR1 MNHNS and CDR2 SASEGT. V lost 4 bases and J lost 4; bases outside the gene matches: 5. The CDR3 protein is CASSASGGPYEQYF. The CDR3 DNA sequence: TGTGCCAGCAGTGCGAGCGGGGGGCCTTACGAGCAGTACTTC.

The CDR3 DNA follows: TGCGCCAGCAGCCCTGAGGGCAGCCCCACAGATACGCAGTATTTT. It encodes CASSPEGSPTDTQYF. The chain couples TRBV5-1 to TRBJ2-3; D might be TRBD2 (5 bases). Germline V gives CDR1 SGHRS, CDR2 YFSETQ. The V and J ends lost 4 bases and 2 bases respectively, with 14 bases between them. The CDR3 runs to 15 residues.

The V call is TRBV9, the J call TRBJ2-5; maybe TRBD1 (7 bases). V lost 4 bases to trimming and J lost 4 bases, with 26 bases between them. This CDR3 is 18 amino acids long. Germline loops: CDR1 SGDLS, CDR2 YYNGEE. The CDR3 DNA sequence: TGTGCCAGCAGCCCCAGAGCCAAAACAGGGGAGGACGGAGAGACCCAGTACTTC. Residues: CASSPRAKTGEDGETQYF.

This chain uses TRBV30 with TRBJ2-7; no firm D call. CDR1 is GTSNPN and CDR2 is SVGIG in the germline V gene (reference sequence). This CDR3 region has 13 residues. The germline V and J ends were trimmed by 0 bases and 6 bases, with 12 bases remaining between them. The CDR3 spells CAWSVLKGSEQYF. The DNA for the CDR3 is TGTGCCTGGAGTGTACTAAAAGGATCCGAGCAGTACTTC.

V and J are TRBV7-2 and TRBJ2-6, with 8 bases fitting TRBD1. The CDR3 has 18 residues. J lost 0 bases, V lost 5 bases, and 9 bases had no gene match. CDR1 and CDR2 from the germline V gene are SGHTA and FQGNSA. The CDR3 sequence is CASSRTGGGDSGANVLTF. Here the CDR3 DNA reads TGTGCCAGCAGCCGAACAGGGGGTGGGGACTCTGGGGCCAACGTCCTGACTTTC.

CDR3 in amino acids: CASSLSLRQGASGYTF. DNA of the CDR3: TGTGCCAGCAGCTTATCCCTTCGACAGGGGGCGTCCGGCTACACCTTC. This chain connects TRBV7-2 to TRBJ1-2; 10 bases agree with TRBD1. CDR1 and CDR2 from the germline V gene are SGHTA and FQGNSA. V was pared by 2 bases and J by 8 bases, with 11 bases of the junction left unmatched. The CDR3 covers 16 residues. Full variable domain (rest looked up from reference TRBV7-2 and TRBJ1-2): GAGVSQSPSNKVTEKGKDVELRCDPISGHTALYWYRQSLGQGLEFLIYFQGNSAPDKSGLPSDRFSAERTGGSVSTLTIQRTQQEDSAVYLCASSLSLRQGASGYTFGSGTRLTVV.

In this sample, this clone turned up once. CDR3 loop: CASGLANPGRVGISGNTIYF. The CDR3 nucleotides are TGTGCTAGTGGTTTGGCCAACCCGGGGAGGGTAGGAATCTCTGGAAACACCATATATTTT. The chain joins TRBV12-5 to TRBJ1-3; D is undetermined. Per the germline V gene, CDR1 is LGHNT and CDR2 is FRNRAP. The CDR3 consists of 20 residues. V lost 1 base, J lost 0 bases, and 22 bases lay in between.

This CDR3 is CAWRTSGGIIRQFF. CDR3 sequence (DNA): TGTGCCTGGCGGACTAGCGGGGGAATCATAAGGCAGTTCTTC. This chain uses TRBV30 with TRBJ2-1; 13 bases agree with TRBD2. This CDR3 spans 14 amino acids. Germline loops: CDR1 GTSNPN, CDR2 SVGIG (reference sequence). With 5 bases clipped from V and 12 bases from J, the junction kept 10 bases outside the gene matches.

The chain combines TRBV4-3 with TRBJ2-2; TRBD2 matches 10 bases. V trimming: 1 base; J trimming: 4 bases; junction bases outside the gene matches: 6. CDR1 and CDR2 (germline): LGHNA, YSLEER. This CDR3 is built from 17 residues. The CDR3 reads CASSQATSGVITGELFF. The CDR3 bases are TGCGCCAGCAGCCAAGCTACTAGCGGGGTCATCACCGGGGAGCTGTTTTTT.

This sequence joins TRBV30 and TRBJ1-4; tentatively, D is TRBD1 (5 bases). Germline-derived CDR1 and CDR2 are GTSNPN and SVGIG (reference sequence). V gave up 0 bases and J gave up 8 bases, with 22 bases separating them. The CDR3 covers 17 residues. The CDR3 loop is CAWSVGVGGGTSEKLFF. DNA for the CDR3: TGTGCCTGGAGTGTAGGGGTTGGGGGGGGGACTAGCGAAAAACTGTTTTTT.

V is TRBV28 and J is TRBJ1-5; 9 bases match TRBD1. Germline trimming cut 8 bases from V and 7 bases from J; bases unmatched to any gene: 18. Germline V gene sequence: CDR1 MDHEN, CDR2 SYDVKM. CDR3 length: 17 amino acids. The CDR3 reads CASSPGQGAILVQPQHF. For the CDR3, the DNA is TGTGCCAGCTCGCCGGGACAGGGTGCAATCTTAGTCCAGCCCCAGCATTTT.

The gene calls are TRBV6-5 and TRBJ2-7; weak D call: TRBD2 (5 bases). The ends were cut back, 0 bases at V and 0 bases at J, with 12 bases in the middle. The germline CDR1 and CDR2 sequences are MNHEY and SVGAGI. There are 16 residues in the CDR3. CDR3 nucleotides: TGTGCCAGCAGTTACTCGATCTTAGGGAGCTCCTACGAGCAGTACTTC. Protein: CASSYSILGSSYEQYF.

The chain is built from TRBV2 and TRBJ1-6; TRBD1 aligns across 7 bases. Germline CDR1 reads SNHLY; CDR2 reads FYNNEI. V was clipped by 5 bases and J by 4 bases; unmatched bases: 8. This CDR3 is 16 amino acids long. As DNA, the CDR3 is TGTGCCAGCAGTTATTCGGACAGGACATATAATTCACCCCTCCACTTT. Encoded protein: CASSYSDRTYNSPLHF.